In its sample, the clone carrying this T cell receptor beta chain was seen once. How the authors handled the data: Amplification with reference gene primers provided the estimates of nucleated cell counts. The data were produced by immunoSEQ multiplex PCR, yet TCRdb's version contains in-frame clones alone and is incomplete. That table supplies the V and J calls and clone size; D and trimming were determined from the DNA. The repertoire has roughly 140,000 clones, more than 65% of them found once; the top ten carry about 6.8%. The data were obtained in a study of blood T cell repertoires in COVID-19. At the level of the study: COVID-19 samples, acute and convalescent, were from the United States, Italy and Spain.

The CDR3 extends over 14 amino acids. The ends were cut back, 5 bases at V and 7 bases at J, with 17 bases in the middle. CDR1 is SGHTA, CDR2 FQGNSA, per germline. The chain links TRBV7-2 to TRBJ1-1; D might be TRBD1 (6 bases). The specimen sequenced was peripheral blood. The receptor comes from a woman aged 45-60 years in a cohort sampled during active or convalescent COVID-19. In DNA form, the CDR3 reads TGTGCCAGCAGCACCCACATGGGGACACTTGAAGCTTTCTTT. This sequence encodes CASSTHMGTLEAFF.